The rows below give T cell receptor beta chains drawn from one sample of a study of CD8 T cells in Susac syndrome. TCRdb itself ran the immunoSEQ multiplex PCR reads through MiXCR, one entry per CDR3 protein. The table records about 71,000 distinct CDR3 sequences, over 90% of them present only once. The sample was CD4+ T cells from PBMCs. The receptors were gathered from a human donor with multiple sclerosis. CDR3s include the opening cysteine and the closing phenylalanine or tryptophan.

v_call cdr3_aa
TRBV5-4 CASSLDGAAYNSPLHF
TRBV6-2/TRBV6-3 CASKTVSETQYF
TRBV4-1 CASSQEEGDTQYF
TRBV5-1 CASSFGQDGNTIYF
TRBV29-1 CSVEDQAGVQHF
TRBV5-4 CASSFTGAPGAYEQYF
TRBV19 CASSITSGIQEKLFF
TRBV5-1 CASSLAVGTGVYEQYF
TRBV24-1 CATSDLNRSYGYTF
TRBV5-4 CASRRGGGAETQHF
TRBV5-6 CASLSTSGGETQYF
TRBV5-1 CASSPDSNSPLHF
TRBV12-3/TRBV12-4 CASSLEGGLQPQHF
TRBV20-1 CSAFGQGRYEQYF
TRBV3-1 CASSQARTGRLQPQHF
TRBV11-3 CASSSIQGSYNEQYF
TRBV30 CAWSVMRAGSDIQYF
TRBV28 CASSLQAPGELFF
TRBV3-1 CASSLDRGPGYTF
TRBV20-1 CSAGGGLGEQYF
TRBV29-1 CSALTGGRGEQYF
TRBV5-1 CASSLDSGYNEQFF
TRBV12-3/TRBV12-4 CASSPSRRNQPQHF
TRBV28 CASSSPGQGTAGYTF
TRBV27 CASRGLAGRAPYNEQFF
TRBV29-1 CSVGGGDQPQHF
TRBV6-6 CASSRTGRNEQFF
TRBV14 CASSQSRGVGYTF
TRBV4-1 CASSQDRQDGPGNTIYF
TRBV5-4 CASSQGLIYEQYF
TRBV5-6 CASSASGNEQFF
TRBV7-3 CASSLEHGQGHEQFF
TRBV7-9 CASSADRRGRTPLHF
TRBV5-4 CASSPDRGYSGANVLTF
TRBV20-1 CSARGGTGSHEQYF
TRBV19 CASSISDEQYF
TRBV7-2 CASSRGLAGGNEQYF
TRBV5-1 CASSPRGQAAEAFF
TRBV19 CASKDSEEPPLSSYEQYF
TRBV7-9 CASSSGEVTEAFF
TRBV30 CAWSRRPTGTGDGETQYF
TRBV13 CASSLTSQPGEQFF
TRBV6-5 CASSSGGLHQPQHF
TRBV6-5 CASSGDRQGGQPQHF
TRBV6-1 CASSEWGTGNQPQHF
TRBV7-9 CASSRGARWNTEAFF
TRBV6-2/TRBV6-3 CASSYLAGADQTGELFF
TRBV6-1 CASKEDQPQHF
TRBV5-6 CASSLIAGSNSPLHF
TRBV2 CASSTGTVYSPLHF
TRBV5-8 CASSAGDHSNQPQHF
TRBV7-6 CASSLGVLDSPLHF
TRBV18 CASTWGRSYEQYF
TRBV5-1 CASSTGTSGGSYNEQFF
TRBV7-9 CASSLNRPQGGSPLHF
TRBV27 CASSFADRDEKLFF
TRBV20-1 CSARANRARTDTQYF